These 30 T cell receptor beta chains share one sample of origin, sequenced in a study of OX40 agonist ivuxolimab in advanced cancers. Only in-frame clones appear in the TCRdb table, and some are missing; sequencing was by immunoSEQ multiplex PCR. The data hold more than 50,000 clones, with about 86% observed a single time. The specimen was CD4+ or CD8+ T cells sorted from blood, collected in a trial of the OX40 agonist ivuxolimab. The origin of the receptors is an adult with an advanced solid tumor such as melanoma, head and neck, liver or kidney cancer.

This clone was detected a few times. The V gene is TRBV19, the J gene TRBJ1-2; D is unclear. CDR1 and CDR2 from the germline V gene are LNHDA and SQIVND (reference sequence). The V gene lost 0 bases and the J gene lost 4 bases, with 9 bases spanning the gap. The CDR3 runs 14 residues. The CDR3 loop reads CASSIDSRFYGYTF. The CDR3 bases are TGTGCCAGTAGTATAGACTCCAGATTCTATGGCTACACCTTC.

J is TRBJ1-1 and V is TRBV28; no clear D gene. The germline CDR1 and CDR2 sequences are MDHEN and SYDVKM. The CDR3 has 12 residues. Trimming shortened V by 3 bases and J by 7 bases, and 9 bases separated the two germline ends. The CDR3 bases are TGTGCCAGCAGTTTTTCAGCCCGTGAAGCTTTCTTT. Its translation: CASSFSAREAFF. Filled out from reference TRBV28 and TRBJ1-1, the complete variable domain reads DVKVTQSSRYLVKRTGEKVFLECVQDMDHENMFWYRQDPGLGLRLIYFSYDVKMKEKGDIPEGYSVSREKKERFSLILESASTNQTSMYLCASSFSAREAFFGQGTRLTVV.

The gene calls are TRBV6-1 and TRBJ1-5; no clear D. V dropped 6 bases and J dropped 0 bases, with 6 bases sitting between them. Germline V gene lookup returns CDR1 MNHNS and CDR2 SASEGT. The CDR3 sequence is 13 residues long. The CDR3 DNA reads as TGTGCCAGCAGGCCTGATAGCAATCAGCCCCAGCATTTT. Translating gives CASRPDSNQPQHF.

The CDR3 spells CASSASGRPYEQYF. CDR3 DNA sequence: TGCGCCAGCAGCGCTAGCGGGAGGCCCTACGAGCAGTACTTC. The V gene is TRBV10-1, the J gene TRBJ2-7, with TRBD2 identical over 11 bases. The CDR3 has 14 residues. Germline CDR1 and CDR2: WNHNN and SYGVQD (reference sequence). The ends lost 6 bases at V and 2 bases at J; junction bases unmatched: 3.

The gene calls are TRBV6-1 and TRBJ1-6; 7 positions agree with TRBD1. From germline, CDR1 is MNHNS and CDR2 SASEGT. The CDR3 has 17 residues. V lost 1 base and J lost 8; bases outside the gene matches: 11. The CDR3 loop is CASSEGGRGILDSPLHF. DNA of the CDR3: TGTGCCAGCAGTGAAGGAGGCAGGGGGATCTTAGATTCACCCCTCCACTTT.

The V gene is TRBV5-8, the J gene TRBJ2-7; the D gene is possibly TRBD2 (6 bases). The CDR3 loop spans 15 amino acids. Trimming left V 1 base short and J 3 bases short, with 14 bases between. CDR1 and CDR2 (germline): SGHTS, YDEGEE. The CDR3 reads CASSLIGTSFYEQYF. CDR3 nucleotides: TGTGCCAGCAGCTTGATTGGGACTTCGTTCTACGAGCAGTACTTC.

The chain uses TRBV4-1 and TRBJ1-5; TRBD1 is a possible D gene (6 bases). This CDR3 region has 15 residues. Germline assignment: CDR1 MGHRA and CDR2 YSYEKL. Trimming removed 1 base at V and 7 bases at J, with 14 bases between. CDR3 in amino acids: CASSQGETGRQPQHF. CDR3 nucleotide sequence: TGCGCCAGCAGCCAAGGAGAGACAGGCCGGCAGCCCCAGCATTTT.

The chain has TRBV7-6 and TRBJ2-7; D gene ambiguous. Germline-derived CDR1 and CDR2 are SGHVS and FNYEAQ. The CDR3 contains 15 residues. V was pared by 1 base and J by 0 bases, with 10 bases between. This CDR3 is CASSLVRWSSYEQYF. The CDR3, as DNA: TGTGCCAGCAGCTTAGTACGGTGGAGCTCCTACGAGCAGTACTTC.

The J gene is TRBJ2-6, the V gene TRBV29-1; the D is unclear. Trimming stripped 6 bases from V and 4 bases from J, with 7 bases between. The CDR3 covers 12 residues. Germline V gives CDR1 SQVTM, CDR2 ANQGSEA. CDR3: CSVQEGANVLTF. The CDR3 nucleotides are TGCAGCGTGCAGGAGGGGGCCAACGTCCTGACTTTC.

The chain combines TRBV4-2 with TRBJ1-6, with D maybe TRBD1 (5 bases). The V gene's germline CDR1 is LGHNA and CDR2 YNFKEQ. V shed 1 base and J shed 6 bases, with 7 bases lying between them. This CDR3 has 14 residues. This chain's CDR3 is CASSQAGGNSPLHF. The CDR3 DNA is TGTGCCAGCAGCCAAGCCGGGGGTAATTCACCCCTCCACTTT.

This clone was detected once. The chain recombines TRBV7-8 with TRBJ2-1; 8 bases line up with TRBD2. Trimming at V came to 2 bases and at J to 5 bases, leaving 8 bases not matched to a gene. The CDR3 spans 16 residues. Germline CDR1 and CDR2: SGHVS and FQNEAQ. The CDR3 bases are TGTGCCAGCAGCTTAATGGCCGGGGGGGCTAACAATGAGCAGTTCTTC. This sequence encodes CASSLMAGGANNEQFF.

The chain is built from TRBV7-8 and TRBJ2-1, with 10 positions matching TRBD2. Germline assignment: CDR1 SGHVS and CDR2 FQNEAQ. With V trimmed by 5 bases and J by 7 bases, 11 bases remained unmatched. The CDR3 runs to 16 residues. CDR3 loop: CASSTFSGGAGNEQFF. The DNA of the CDR3 is TGTGCCAGCAGCACCTTCAGCGGGGGGGCCGGAAATGAGCAGTTCTTC.

The V call is TRBV29-1, the J call TRBJ2-3; D tentatively fits TRBD1 or TRBD2 (6 bases each). CDR3 length: 16 residues. Germline CDR1 SQVTM, CDR2 ANQGSEA. V lost 1 base to trimming and J lost 0 bases, with 14 bases between them. As DNA, the CDR3 is TGCAGCGTTGAAGGTGTTAGGGGGGTAAGCACAGATACGCAGTATTTT. As protein: CSVEGVRGVSTDTQYF.

V is TRBV7-2 and J is TRBJ1-2; D may be TRBD1 (5 bases). The CDR3 is 17 amino acids. V dropped 1 base and J dropped 0 bases, with 15 bases sitting between them. Per the germline V gene, CDR1 is SGHTA and CDR2 is FQGNSA. CDR3 sequence (DNA): TGTGCCAGCAGCTTAGGGGGCGTACAAACAACTAACTATGGCTACACCTTC. This codes for CASSLGGVQTTNYGYTF.

The chain uses TRBV7-8 and TRBJ2-5; 12 bases line up with TRBD2. The germline V gene encodes CDR1 SGHVS and CDR2 FQNEAQ. The CDR3 is made up of 14 amino acids. Trimming took 10 bases from V and 4 from J; bases not matched to a gene: 7. CDR3 sequence (DNA): TGTGCCACCCAGACTAGCGGGGGAAGAGAGACCCAGTACTTC. This codes for CATQTSGGRETQYF.

This chain links TRBV7-7 with TRBJ2-2; the match to TRBD2 covers 8 bases. After removal of 2 bases from V and 2 bases from J, the junction contained 4 bases not matched to a gene. Germline-derived CDR1 and CDR2 are SSHAT and FNYEAQ (reference sequence). The CDR3 totals 16 residues. DNA for the CDR3: TGTGCCAGCAGCTTAAGACGGGGGGGCAACACCGGGGAGCTGTTTTTT. It encodes CASSLRRGGNTGELFF.

V is TRBV28 and J is TRBJ2-5; TRBD2 agrees at 13 bases. The CDR3 runs 15 residues. Trimming cost V 7 bases and J 5 bases; bases outside gene matches: 7. Germline V lookup: CDR1 MDHEN, CDR2 SYDVKM. The CDR3 DNA follows: TGTGCCAGCACCCCCGTGACTAGCGGGAGGGAGACCCAGTACTTC. Its protein product is CASTPVTSGRETQYF.

V usage is TRBV27 and J usage is TRBJ2-3; 7 nucleotides align to TRBD2. V was clipped by 5 bases and J by 3 bases; unmatched bases: 11. There are 16 residues in the CDR3. The germline V gene encodes CDR1 MNHEY and CDR2 SMNVEV (reference sequence). CDR3 residues: CASSKREGLGTDTQYF. CDR3 nucleotides: TGTGCCAGCAGTAAGAGGGAGGGGCTCGGAACAGATACGCAGTATTTT.

The V gene is TRBV18, the J gene TRBJ2-7, with D possibly being TRBD2 (5 bases). Trimming stripped 6 bases from V and 6 bases from J, with 18 bases between. Germline-derived CDR1 and CDR2 are KGHSH and LQKENI. The CDR3 covers 14 residues. CDR3 sequence: CASSLETSGIEQYF. CDR3 nucleotides: TGTGCCAGCTCCCTGGAGACTTCGGGGATCGAGCAGTACTTC.

With respect to this clone: This sample includes further DNA sequences coding for the same CDR3. The V call is TRBV5-4, the J call TRBJ2-5; D unclear. Trimming pared 2 bases from V and 2 bases from J, leaving 1 base between. Per germline, CDR1 SGHNT and CDR2 YYREEE (reference sequence). This CDR3 has 11 amino acids. The CDR3 region is CASSLQETQYF. CDR3 nucleotides: TGTGCCAGCAGCTTACAAGAGACCCAGTACTTC. The full variable domain, in which reference TRBV5-4 and TRBJ2-5 provide the parts outside the CDR3, is ETGVTQSPTHLIKTRGQQVTLRCSSQSGHNTVSWYQQALGQGPQFIFQYYREEENGRGNFPPRFSGLQFPNYSSELNVNALELDDSALYLCASSLQETQYFGPGTRLLVL.

This clone occurred a few times. The CDR3: CATSRDKQRNEQFF. In DNA form, the CDR3 reads TGTGCCACCAGCAGAGATAAACAGAGAAATGAGCAGTTCTTC. The chain combines TRBV15 with TRBJ2-1; D ambiguous. The CDR3 totals 14 residues. Germline-derived CDR1 and CDR2 are LNHNV and YYDKDF (reference sequence). Trimming took 0 bases from V and 7 from J, leaving 10 bases between them.

The table lists this clone with a count of one. The V call is TRBV19, the J call TRBJ1-2, with 7 bases that match TRBD1. Germline V gives CDR1 LNHDA, CDR2 SQIVND (reference sequence). The CDR3 spans 12 residues. V gave up 4 bases and J gave up 8 bases; unmatched junction bases: 4. The CDR3 nucleotides read TGTGCCAGTAGTACTACAGGGGAAGGCTACACCTTC. The encoded protein is CASSTTGEGYTF.

V gene TRBV29-1 combines with J gene TRBJ1-4; D may be TRBD1 (6 bases). The germline gives CDR1 SQVTM, CDR2 ANQGSEA. The ends were cut back, 3 bases at V and 3 bases at J, with 14 bases in the middle. This CDR3 is 15 amino acids long. The CDR3 region has the DNA TGCAGCGTTGATACGGTGCAGGGGTCTAATGAAAAACTGTTTTTT. This sequence encodes CSVDTVQGSNEKLFF.

The V and J genes are TRBV27 and TRBJ2-5; a weak D match, TRBD1 (5 bases). The assigned J gene may be wrong: the sequence end matches TRBJ2-7 better. The CDR3 covers 15 residues. The germline V gene encodes CDR1 MNHEY and CDR2 SMNVEV (reference sequence). CDR3 sequence reads: CASSPMTDFSYEQYF. The CDR3 DNA is TGTGCCAGCAGTCCGATGACAGACTTCTCCTACGAGCAGTACTTC.

This sequence joins TRBV5-4 and TRBJ2-3, with D unclear. CDR3 length equals 16 residues. Germline V gene data show CDR1 as SGHNT and CDR2 as YYREEE (reference sequence). Trimming took off 4 bases at V and 6 bases at J, with 21 bases between the two ends. The CDR3 reads CASSLDSTPQGDTQYF. DNA for the CDR3: TGTGCCAGCAGCCTAGACTCGACCCCCCAAGGTGATACGCAGTATTTT. The full variable domain, in which reference TRBV5-4 and TRBJ2-3 provide the parts outside the CDR3, is ETGVTQSPTHLIKTRGQQVTLRCSSQSGHNTVSWYQQALGQGPQFIFQYYREEENGRGNFPPRFSGLQFPNYSSELNVNALELDDSALYLCASSLDSTPQGDTQYFGPGTRLTVL.

This clone was detected once. The chain is built from TRBV5-4 and TRBJ2-5; 8 bases match TRBD2. The V gene end was trimmed by 1 base and the J gene end by 6 bases; junction bases not matched to a gene: 14. Germline V gene data show CDR1 as SGHNT and CDR2 as YYREEE (reference sequence). The CDR3 contains 17 residues. This CDR3 reads CASSLSVYSAGGQTQYF. The CDR3 coding sequence is TGTGCCAGCAGCTTGTCTGTTTATTCGGCGGGAGGACAGACCCAGTACTTC.

CDR3 residues: CASSLPAQGTPSPLHF. CDR3 DNA sequence: TGTGCCAGCAGCTTACCAGCACAGGGGACCCCTTCACCCCTCCACTTT. The chain employs TRBV7-8 and TRBJ1-6, with 7 bases identical to TRBD1. The V gene end was trimmed by 2 bases and the J gene end by 9 bases; junction bases not matched to a gene: 10. The CDR3 extends over 16 amino acids. Germline CDR1 and CDR2: SGHVS and FQNEAQ.

The CDR3 protein is CASSPGLAGSANEQFF. In DNA, the CDR3 is TGTGCCAGCAGCCCCGGTTTAGCGGGATCAGCCAATGAGCAGTTCTTC. The chain has TRBV11-3 and TRBJ2-1; 8 bases fit TRBD2. With V trimmed by 5 bases and J by 6 bases, 12 bases remained unmatched. The V gene's germline CDR1 is SGHNT and CDR2 YENEEA. The CDR3 is 16 amino acids.

This clone was seen just once. The genes are TRBV6-5 and TRBJ2-3; possible D gene TRBD2, 7 bases. The CDR3 covers 15 residues. V lost 6 bases and J 8 bases, leaving 21 bases between the germline ends. Germline CDR1 MNHEY, CDR2 SVGAGI. The CDR3 DNA follows: TGTGCCAGCAGCTCCCGGGGGGCCGCACAGGTTACGCAGTATTTT. Residues: CASSSRGAAQVTQYF.

The V call is TRBV4-2, the J call TRBJ2-7; D is ambiguous. The CDR3 runs to 14 residues. Germline V gene data show CDR1 as LGHNA and CDR2 as YNFKEQ. The V end was cut by 1 base, the J end by 1 base, with 8 bases between. The CDR3 sequence is CASSQADLSYEQYF. The CDR3 DNA reads TGTGCCAGCAGCCAAGCCGACTTATCCTACGAGCAGTACTTC.